One sample yielded the 20 T cell receptor beta chains listed below, sequenced in a study of cytomegalovirus exposure and HLA in healthy donors. PCR primers comprised 60 Vbeta and 13 Jbeta primers. Libraries were prepared by immunoSEQ multiplex PCR; TCRdb keeps only in-frame clonotypes and omits some of them. The data show some 170,000 clones, with 65% to 80% seen just once and 1.5% to 2% held by the top ten. Specimen: PBMCs. The receptors here all came from a woman in her twenties or thirties in good health and CMV-seronegative.

The table lists this clone with a few counts. V and J are TRBV5-6 and TRBJ1-1, with unresolved D. CDR3 length: 15 residues. CDR1 and CDR2 from the germline V gene are SGHDT and YYEEEE. The V gene lost 4 bases and the J gene lost 5 bases, with 18 bases spanning the gap. Written as DNA, the CDR3 is TGTGCCAGCAGCGGCGGACTCCCCGAGGAGACTGAAGCTTTCTTT. Amino acid sequence: CASSGGLPEETEAFF. Supplemented by reference TRBV5-6 and TRBJ1-1, the full variable domain reads DAGVTQSPTHLIKTRGQQVTLRCSPKSGHDTVSWYQQALGQGPQFIFQYYEEEERQRGNFPDRFSGHQFPNYSSELNVNALLLGDSALYLCASSGGLPEETEAFFGQGTRLTVV.

The chain has TRBV28 and TRBJ2-7; the D gene is possibly TRBD2 (6 bases). The V gene's germline CDR1 is MDHEN and CDR2 SYDVKM. The CDR3 is made up of 14 amino acids. Trimming took off 0 bases at V and 7 bases at J, with 13 bases between the two ends. The CDR3 spells CASSLWVEGGEQYF. In nucleotides, the CDR3 is TGTGCCAGCAGTTTATGGGTGGAGGGTGGGGAGCAGTACTTC.

V usage is TRBV29-1 and J usage is TRBJ2-7, with 8 nucleotides matching TRBD1. This CDR3 region has 12 residues. CDR1 and CDR2 (germline): SQVTM, ANQGSEA. The J segment lost 6 bases and the V segment lost 7 bases, leaving 8 bases of the junction unmatched. This chain's CDR3 is CSASQGAGEQYF. DNA of the CDR3: TGCAGCGCCTCCCAGGGGGCAGGCGAGCAGTACTTC.

This clone was observed a few times. The chain combines TRBV4-3 with TRBJ2-7; no clear D gene. The V and J ends lost 0 bases and 4 bases respectively, with 7 bases between them. CDR3 length: 13 amino acids. Germline CDR1 is LGHNA and CDR2 is YSLEER. The CDR3 here is CASSQDSSYEQYF. CDR3 bases: TGCGCCAGCAGCCAAGATAGCAGTTACGAGCAGTACTTC.

As for this clone: At one end, the junction sequence differs from germline, possibly due to a read error. The chain recombines TRBV7-9 with TRBJ1-5; D gene uncertain. Germline V gene data show CDR1 as SEHNR and CDR2 as FQNEAQ (reference sequence). The CDR3 consists of 17 residues. The CDR3 region is CSSSLAFGGDSNQPQHF. CDR3 DNA: TGTTCCAGCAGCTTAGCTTTCGGCGGGGATAGCAATCAGCCCCAGCATTTT.

This clone occurred once. This chain links TRBV29-1 with TRBJ1-1; 7 bases align to TRBD1. Unmatched junction bases numbered 6, after V lost 7 bases and J lost 1 base. CDR3 size: 13 residues. The germline V gene encodes CDR1 SQVTM and CDR2 ANQGSEA. As DNA, the CDR3 is TGCAGCGCCGGACAGGCGGGGAACACTGAAGCTTTCTTT. It translates to CSAGQAGNTEAFF.

The CDR3 coding sequence is TGTGCCATCCAGGTGGGTGGAACGAGTGGCTACACCTTC. Translating it yields CAIQVGGTSGYTF. The V call is TRBV10-3, the J call TRBJ1-2; D unclear. Deletions cut 8 bases from V and 7 bases from J, with 17 bases between. Germline V gives CDR1 ENHRY, CDR2 SYGVKD. The CDR3 extends over 13 amino acids.

The chain is built from TRBV7-6 and TRBJ2-7, with D possibly TRBD1 on 5 matching bases. In germline, CDR1 is SGHVS, CDR2 FNYEAQ. The CDR3 runs to 12 residues. The germline V and J ends were trimmed by 2 bases and 4 bases, with 6 bases remaining between them. The chain's CDR3 is CASSLRGYEQYF. CDR3 DNA: TGTGCCAGCAGCTTAAGGGGTTACGAGCAGTACTTC.

V usage is TRBV9 and J usage is TRBJ2-2; D perhaps matches TRBD2 (5 bases). Trimming pared 3 bases from V and 8 bases from J, leaving 14 bases between. Germline V gene data show CDR1 as SGDLS and CDR2 as YYNGEE. The CDR3 has 14 residues. CDR3 in DNA: TGTGCCAGCAGCGCAGGACTCTCTTGGGGGGAGCTGTTTTTT. This gives the protein CASSAGLSWGELFF.

The chain uses TRBV28 and TRBJ1-2; the D is unclear. This CDR3 region has 14 residues. Looked up from germline, CDR1 is MDHEN and CDR2 is SYDVKM. V lost 2 bases, J lost 4 bases, and 11 bases lay in between. The CDR3 is CASSLRGFAYGYTF. CDR3 DNA sequence: TGTGCCAGCAGTTTACGCGGATTCGCCTATGGCTACACCTTC.

The V and J genes are TRBV7-2 and TRBJ2-3, with 8 bases lining up with TRBD2. The CDR3 has 16 residues. Trimming cost V 5 bases and J 3 bases; bases outside gene matches: 10. The germline V gene has CDR1 SGHTA and CDR2 FQGNSA. Written as DNA, the CDR3 is TGTGCCAGCAGCGCCCAAGCGGGAGAATGGACAGATACGCAGTATTTT. Its protein is CASSAQAGEWTDTQYF.

The chain is built from TRBV19 and TRBJ2-3; D unresolved. Per the germline V gene, CDR1 is LNHDA and CDR2 is SQIVND (reference sequence). V lost 5 bases to trimming and J lost 0 bases, with 12 bases between them. The CDR3 loop spans 15 amino acids. The CDR3 region is CASSPMFSSTDTQYF. CDR3 in DNA: TGTGCCAGTAGTCCTATGTTCTCCAGCACAGATACGCAGTATTTT.

The chain joins TRBV29-1 to TRBJ1-3; D gene unclear. The length of the CDR3 is 11 residues. V lost 0 bases and J 12 bases, leaving 9 bases between the germline ends. Germline CDR1 and CDR2: SQVTM and ANQGSEA. The CDR3 region is CSVEDWRGIYF. The CDR3 DNA sequence: TGCAGCGTTGAAGACTGGAGAGGCATATATTTT.

DNA of the CDR3: TGCAGCGTAGGGACAGACCAAGAGACCCAGTACTTC. Protein product: CSVGTDQETQYF. The chain recombines TRBV29-1 with TRBJ2-5; 7 nucleotides match TRBD1. The CDR3 runs 12 residues. V gave up 6 bases and J gave up 0 bases; unmatched junction bases: 1. Germline assignment: CDR1 SQVTM and CDR2 ANQGSEA.

Only a few counts were recorded for this clone. V usage is TRBV12-5 and J usage is TRBJ2-5, with D maybe TRBD2 (6 bases). Germline V gives CDR1 LGHNT, CDR2 FRNRAP. Trimming removed 5 bases at V and 4 bases at J, with 20 bases between. There are 16 residues in the CDR3. As DNA, the CDR3 is TGTGCTAGTGGTAGTACGGGGTCCGGAGGGCTAGAGACCCAGTACTTC. Translated: CASGSTGSGGLETQYF.

The genes are TRBV7-2 and TRBJ2-1; unclear D gene. Germline-derived CDR1 and CDR2 are SGHTA and FQGNSA. The V end was cut by 1 base, the J end by 6 bases, with 7 bases between. The CDR3 is made up of 13 amino acids. In DNA, the CDR3 is TGTGCCAGCAGCTTAGGTGGGCCCAATGAGCAGTTCTTC. It codes for CASSLGGPNEQFF.

This clone has more than one count but fewer than ten. The chain uses TRBV19 and TRBJ1-4; unclear D gene. The V end was cut by 6 bases, the J end by 2 bases, with 7 bases between. CDR1 and CDR2 (germline): LNHDA, SQIVND (reference sequence). There are 13 residues in the CDR3. In DNA, the CDR3 is TGTGCCAGTAGGAGCTCCACTAATGAAAAACTGTTTTTT. It yields the protein CASRSSTNEKLFF.

The chain is built from TRBV15 and TRBJ1-5; possible D gene TRBD1, 6 bases. The CDR3 contains 16 residues. CDR1 and CDR2 from the germline V gene are LNHNV and YYDKDF (reference sequence). Trimming removed 0 bases from V and 3 bases from J, with 12 bases in between. CDR3 protein: CATSREQDSANQPQHF. CDR3 DNA: TGTGCCACCAGCAGAGAACAGGACAGCGCCAATCAGCCCCAGCATTTT. The complete variable domain, with remaining parts taken from reference TRBV15 and TRBJ1-5, reads DAMVIQNPRYQVTQFGKPVTLSCSQTLNHNVMYWYQQKSSQAPKLLFHYYDKDFNNEADTPDNFQSRRPNTSFCFLDIRSPGLGDTAMYLCATSREQDSANQPQHFGDGTRLSIL.

The rearrangement uses TRBV10-1 and TRBJ2-7, with TRBD1 matching 8 bases. The CDR3 is 15 residues long. Trimming cost V 0 bases and J 6 bases; bases outside gene matches: 7. Looked up from germline, CDR1 is WNHNN and CDR2 is SYGVQD (reference sequence). CDR3 residues: CASSESGTGLGEQYF. Written as DNA, the CDR3 is TGCGCCAGCAGTGAGTCGGGGACAGGTCTTGGCGAGCAGTACTTC.

This chain uses TRBV27 with TRBJ2-7; 7 nucleotides agree with TRBD2. This CDR3 is built from 15 residues. The V segment lost 0 bases and the J segment 3 bases; nucleotides outside the gene matches: 5. The germline V gene encodes CDR1 MNHEY and CDR2 SMNVEV (reference sequence). The CDR3 reads CASSLSWLADYEQYF. CDR3 nucleotides: TGTGCCAGCAGTTTATCTTGGCTAGCGGACTACGAGCAGTACTTC.